A single T cell receptor (beta chain) is shown here with its context. What it binds is unknown. The sample belongs to a study of radiotherapy plus CTLA-4 blockade in lung cancer. Study-wide points: The best predictor of response was reported to be early blood T cell clone dynamics, with interferon-beta.

Enrolled patients, whose metastatic non-small-cell lung cancer was chemo-refractory, received focal radiation plus CTLA-4 blockade with ipilimumab. Sequenced by immunoSEQ multiplex PCR; TCRdb stores in-frame clones only, minus some. The data contain about 87,000 clones, around 84% of them seen just once; the ten biggest clones take up about a sixth. This receptor was obtained from a human donor with non-small cell lung cancer that progressed on radiotherapy plus ipilimumab. Specimen: peripheral blood, collected from a patient treated with radiotherapy plus ipilimumab.

The CDR3 here is CATSSGRGNQPQHF. In DNA form, the CDR3 reads TGTGCCACCAGCAGTGGCAGGGGAAATCAGCCCCAGCATTTT. The chain has TRBV15 and TRBJ1-5; maybe TRBD1 (6 bases). Trimming cost V 3 bases and J 4 bases, with 10 bases left between them. The CDR3 is 14 residues long. In germline, CDR1 is LNHNV, CDR2 YYDKDF (reference sequence).